This T cell receptor beta chain stems from a study of blood T cell repertoires in COVID-19. In the authors' workflow: Quantification of nucleated cells was approximated via reference gene primer amplification. Libraries were prepared by immunoSEQ multiplex PCR; TCRdb keeps only in-frame clonotypes and omits some of them. V and J calls and clone size come straight from that table; D and trimming were deduced from the DNA. The sample yields some 260,000 clones, roughly 88% seen once. This CDR3 contains 15 residues. The germline V and J ends were trimmed by 5 bases and 2 bases, with 15 bases remaining between them. Per the germline V gene, CDR1 is KGHSH and CDR2 is LQKENI.

Sequencing was done on a sample of peripheral blood. J is TRBJ2-5 and V is TRBV18; D perhaps matches TRBD2 (5 bases). This clonotype originated in a human donor in a cohort sampled during active COVID-19. In nucleotides, the CDR3 is TGTGCCAGCTCAGACCCGGGAACAGTTCAAGAGACCCAGTACTTC. Translating gives CASSDPGTVQETQYF.